This TCR beta chain stems from a study of blood T cell repertoires in COVID-19 (dated by TCRdb to about 2020). For the wider study: The collaborator samples originated in the United States, Italy and Spain and spanned the acute and convalescent phases of COVID-19. A de-identified subject ID, COVID-19 status, age in years and sex were almost always included in the sample metadata. The dataset comprised deeply sampled blood TCRbeta repertoires from subjects exposed to, actively infected with, or recovered from COVID-19. The prospective study material was composed of cDNA or gDNA derived from T cells, B-cell-depleted T cells, or PBMCs. Where available, HLA class I and class II types were obtained from metadata supplied by the sample provider rather than from assay-based typing. The samples were drawn from two sources: the first 160 participants of the ongoing ImmuneRACE study, and 1,200 or so subjects contributed by 6 global collaborators. The repertoires were made available in a free public database intended to serve as a resource for research on the immune response to SARS-CoV-2.

The V end loses 3 bases and the J end loses 1 base, and a stretch of 15 bases separates them. The germline V gene (reference sequence) sets CDR1 to SEHNR and CDR2 to FQNEAQ. Measured from the cysteine to the phenylalanine, the CDR3 is 16 residues long. The only DNA kept is the CDR3, 48 bases in frame from the first base. With regard to this clone: This clone's antigen is unknown. Per-base quality was not reported, and no clone a single base away is much larger than it.

On the study overall, not on this receptor specifically: The quantity of clinical and demographic metadata differed by source and by participant and was supplied without curation.

TCRbeta CDR3 regions were amplified from genomic DNA by means of the immunoSEQ Assay, a bias-controlled multiplex PCR. The authors' pipeline ran thus. Within the assay, amplification of reference gene primers was used to estimate how many nucleated cells each sample contained. To quantify the absolute abundance of each unique TCRbeta CDR3 rearrangement, sequence reads were collapsed and filtered. For each sample, productive Simpson clonality was calculated as the square root of Simpson's diversity index over productive rearrangements. TCRdb holds this immuneACCESS table with in-frame rearrangements only. Some clones are missing; in checked studies, unresolved V genes explain under half, and the rest has no known cause. The V and J calls and the clone size are those of that table, but D and trimming were determined from the DNA. This sample holds more than 250,000 clones; roughly 86% were observed only once. Approximately 2.6% of the sample is in the top ten clones.

Enrolling through a virtual design, the prospective study's participants ranged in age from roughly 18 to 100 years and lived across 24 United States geographic areas. Cohort assignment in the prospective study relied on participant-reported clinical history from a screening survey and a study questionnaire. ImmuneRACE Cohort 3 recovered participants were defined by two consecutive negative NP/OP PCR tests, healthcare professional clearance, or symptom resolution. Mobile phlebotomists in the prospective study collected whole blood, serum and a nasopharyngeal or oropharyngeal swab from every participant. Additional blood draws and questionnaires over an approximately 2-month period could optionally be provided by prospective study participants. Prospective study blood samples were shipped either frozen or at room temperature before DNA extraction.

The TCR comes from a woman aged 18-35 years who had recovered from COVID-19. The chain is assembled from TRBV7-9 and TRBJ1-2; confidence is insufficient to name the D gene. The source material was PBMCs or T cells enriched from blood (not recorded which). The nucleotides are TGTGCCAGCAGCTTTCCCCCATCACGGGATAACTATGGCTACACCTTC. The resulting protein is CASSFPPSRDNYGYTF.